This T cell receptor beta chain was identified during a study of T cells in Graves' hyperthyroidism and ophthalmopathy. Study-wide results and caveats: In the blood, most expanded thyroid clonotypes above 0.001 appeared as well.

Regions amplified from RNA transcripts were the TCR beta CDR3 regions. Using the HTBI primer set, a first-round RT-PCR was run on the TCR CDR3. TCRdb re-called the multiplex PCR reads through MiXCR, storing one row per CDR3 protein. The top ten clones hold roughly 45% of a sample with 500,000 to 650,000 distinct CDR3 sequences, 46% of them seen once. Diagnoses used clinical symptoms, serum thyroxine and TRAb, thyroid ultrasound and orbital computed tomography. As regards this clonotype: No antigen is known for it.

The CDR3 runs 10 residues. Germline CDR1 is SQVTM and CDR2 is ANQGSEA. This receptor was obtained from an adult woman with Graves' disease, either hyperthyroidism or ophthalmopathy (not recorded which). The sequencing input was peripheral blood or thyroid tissue (not recorded which). The V call is TRBV29-1, the J call TRBJ2-5; tentatively, D is TRBD2 (5 bases). The CDR3 sequence is CSVGEETQYF. CDR3 in DNA: TGCAGTGTCGGGGAAGAGACCCAGTACTTC.